The TCR beta chain described here comes from a study of cytomegalovirus exposure and HLA in healthy donors. The study ran its PCR with 60 Vbeta and 13 Jbeta primers. Some clones are missing from TCRdb's copy, which holds only in-frame ones; the method was immunoSEQ multiplex PCR. The data hold around 130,000 clones, with 65% to 85% observed a single time. The junction had 9 bases not matched to a gene; V was cut back by 3 bases and J by 9 bases. The CDR3 contains 15 residues. In germline, CDR1 is LNHNV, CDR2 YYDKDF (reference sequence). Sequences were obtained from PBMCs. This rearrangement joins TRBV15 to TRBJ2-4; 9 bases are shared with TRBD1. This TCR was recovered from a man in his fifties or sixties in good health and CMV-seronegative. The CDR3 reads CATSRAGTGRAIQYF. The CDR3 DNA follows: TGTGCCACCAGCAGGGCCGGGACAGGGAGGGCCATTCAGTACTTC.